These T cell receptor beta chains were read from a single sample in a study of blood T cell repertoires in COVID-19. The repertoire was sequenced with immunoSEQ multiplex PCR; TCRdb's copy has only in-frame clones and lacks some. The repertoire has 150,000 to 200,000 clones, approximately 86% of them found once; the top ten carry around 8.3%. The sequenced sample consisted of peripheral blood. These receptors all stem from a man in his 60s with acute or convalescent COVID-19. Each CDR3 is given with its conserved first and last residue. Each record gives: CDR3 protein, V gene, clone size, J gene. Clone size is given for some rows only: seen once, a few or many times, or a class if the clone is expanded.

CASALAGPLYEQYF,TRBV6-5,.,TRBJ2-7
CASSSDSHYGYTF,TRBV5-4,few,TRBJ1-2
CASSRTGTANYGYTF,TRBV28,.,TRBJ1-2
CASSLGGTAYNEQFF,TRBV5-1,.,TRBJ2-1
CASSLVGLVPNEQFF,TRBV27,.,TRBJ2-1
CASSLQGAGTDTQYF,TRBV5-1,.,TRBJ2-3
CAISETDRANQPQHF,TRBV10-3,.,TRBJ1-5
CASSLQGANYGYTF,TRBV2,.,TRBJ1-2
CASSPAGDSPLHF,TRBV18,.,TRBJ1-6
CASSLVSPRESPLHF,TRBV5-1,.,TRBJ1-6
CAWSLNRAEYGYTF,TRBV30,.,TRBJ1-2
CASSPLRSGSVDEQYF,TRBV18,.,TRBJ2-7
CASSARLAVGGELFF,TRBV2,.,TRBJ2-2
CASGSTEETQYF,TRBV12-5,.,TRBJ2-5
CASSWGANEKLFF,TRBV27,.,TRBJ1-4
CASSPTSVINQPQHF,TRBV27,.,TRBJ1-5
CASSVDLEETQYF,TRBV18,.,TRBJ2-5
CAWSVGGGYEQYF,TRBV30,.,TRBJ2-7
CASSIEEGRGQNTEAFF,TRBV19,.,TRBJ1-1
CSASQGRYQETQYF,TRBV20-1,.,TRBJ2-5
CASSQALGQGYVHGYTF,TRBV14,.,TRBJ1-2
CASSGGLAGGPETQYF,TRBV5-1,.,TRBJ2-5
CAWRGRAGSNTGELFF,TRBV30,few,TRBJ2-2
CATSDVTEPDTQYF,TRBV24-1,.,TRBJ2-3
CASSSRLGQSTYEQYF,TRBV7-8,.,TRBJ2-7
CASSDWTRTNNEQFF,TRBV25-1,once,TRBJ2-1
CASSKGVSGGPNTEAFF,TRBV11-2,.,TRBJ1-1
CASSSLRGTSGSRETQYF,TRBV19,.,TRBJ2-5
CASSQVGTGQYEQYF,TRBV3-1/TRBV3-2,.,TRBJ2-7
CASSHGSGRADEQYF,TRBV7-9,.,TRBJ2-7
CASSADRLLGYTF,TRBV19,.,TRBJ1-2
CAISESGGDSNQPQHF,TRBV10-3,.,TRBJ1-5
CASSTTGGNYEQYF,TRBV5-4,once,TRBJ2-7
CASSLLGGNQPQHF,TRBV5-1,.,TRBJ1-5
CASSPVLAHEQFF,TRBV28,.,TRBJ2-1
CAISEGRGRGPNQPQHF,TRBV10-3,once,TRBJ1-5
CASSHISSYNEQFF,TRBV3-1/TRBV3-2,.,TRBJ2-1
CASSLDLLGGNTEAFF,TRBV5-1,.,TRBJ1-1
CASSYGGVTGNTIYF,TRBV6-5,.,TRBJ1-3
CASSDSSPTQYF,TRBV6-5,.,TRBJ2-3
CASRAGTDYGYTF,TRBV5-1,.,TRBJ1-2
CASSMLAGEIDTQYF,TRBV18,.,TRBJ2-3
CASGLVRDKPYEQYF,TRBV12-5,.,TRBJ2-7
CATSDPSVANTGELFF,TRBV24-1,.,TRBJ2-2
CAISEVQSNQPQHF,TRBV10-3,.,TRBJ1-5
CASSPPPHRGNTEAFF,TRBV3-1/TRBV3-2,few,TRBJ1-1
CASSIAGRSYEQYF,TRBV19,.,TRBJ2-7
CASSLSPLYQPQHF,TRBV28,.,TRBJ1-5
CASSSRANEKLFF,TRBV14,.,TRBJ1-4
CASSPWDSGANTIYF,TRBV19,.,TRBJ1-3
CASRPGVGYGYTF,TRBV11-1,.,TRBJ1-2
CASSPGRQSHNEQFF,TRBV7-3,.,TRBJ2-1
CASSSHQGGRETQYF,TRBV6-5,.,TRBJ2-5